These 22 T cell receptor beta chains were all obtained from the same sample, sequenced in a study of PD-L1 blockade in urothelial cancer. Here immunoSEQ multiplex PCR was the method, and the copy in TCRdb shows in-frame clones only, minus some. The table includes 100,000 to 150,000 clones, roughly 86% detected once. Sample time point: peripheral blood 6 weeks after treatment start. The specimen comprised PBMCs, sampled around atezolizumab (anti-PD-L1) treatment. The receptors here all came from a man in his forties or fifties with urothelial cancer.

Only one count was recorded for this clone. This chain joins TRBV5-6 and TRBJ2-5; D remains ambiguous. CDR1 is SGHDT and CDR2 is YYEEEE in the germline V gene. The V and J ends lost 1 base and 7 bases respectively, with 11 bases between them. The CDR3 runs to 13 residues. CDR3: CASSLSGSGTQYF. In DNA form, the CDR3 reads TGTGCCAGCAGCTTGTCCGGGTCTGGGACCCAGTACTTC.

The chain combines TRBV5-4 with TRBJ2-1; 12 bases fit TRBD2. CDR1 is SGHNT, CDR2 YYREEE, per germline (reference sequence). The CDR3 is 15 residues long. Trimming cost V 1 base and J 5 bases; bases outside gene matches: 1. In DNA form, the CDR3 reads TGTGCCAGCAGCTTGCCTAGCGGGAGGGACAATGAGCAGTTCTTC. This gives the protein CASSLPSGRDNEQFF. Drawing the rest from reference TRBV5-4 and TRBJ2-1, the complete variable domain is ETGVTQSPTHLIKTRGQQVTLRCSSQSGHNTVSWYQQALGQGPQFIFQYYREEENGRGNFPPRFSGLQFPNYSSELNVNALELDDSALYLCASSLPSGRDNEQFFGPGTRLTVL.

The chain carries TRBV7-6 and TRBJ2-7, with D perhaps matching TRBD1 (7 bases). V dropped 6 bases and J dropped 1 base, with 13 bases sitting between them. This CDR3 comprises 14 residues. Germline V gene data show CDR1 as SGHVS and CDR2 as FNYEAQ. The DNA for the CDR3 is TGTGCCAGCAGGAGCCAGGGGGGTTCCTACGAGCAGTACTTC. Protein: CASRSQGGSYEQYF.

The V call is TRBV13, the J call TRBJ2-6, with 10 bases identical to TRBD2. Germline CDR1 is PRHDT and CDR2 is FYEKMQ (reference sequence). This CDR3 region has 18 residues. V was pared by 0 bases and J by 0 bases, with 2 bases of the junction left unmatched. The chain's CDR3 is CASSLGLAGNSGANVLTF. CDR3 nucleotides: TGTGCCAGCAGCTTAGGACTAGCGGGGAACTCTGGGGCCAACGTCCTGACTTTC.

The rearrangement uses TRBV18 and TRBJ1-6; D might be TRBD1 (5 bases). Trimming took off 0 bases at V and 10 bases at J, with 10 bases between the two ends. Germline V CDR1 and CDR2: KGHSH, LQKENI. The CDR3 loop spans 14 amino acids. In DNA form, the CDR3 reads TGTGCCAGCTCACCACCAGGACAAATCTCACCCCTCCACTTT. Protein: CASSPPGQISPLHF.

The chain employs TRBV7-9 and TRBJ2-7, with 8 positions matching TRBD2. This CDR3 has 16 residues. V shed 1 base and J 2 bases; nucleotides not matched to a gene: 7. CDR1 and CDR2 (germline): SEHNR, FQNEAQ (reference sequence). The CDR3 region is CASSLGVSGVPYEQYF. CDR3 DNA: TGTGCCAGCAGCTTAGGGGTTAGCGGGGTCCCCTACGAGCAGTACTTC.

The chain links TRBV11-1 to TRBJ2-2, with TRBD1 as a possible D gene (6 bases). Trimming removed 5 bases at V and 6 bases at J, with 13 bases between. The germline gives CDR1 SGHAT, CDR2 FQDESV (reference sequence). The CDR3 has 14 residues. The CDR3 coding sequence is TGTGCCAGCAGCCCTACAGGGAAACCCGGGGAGCTGTTTTTT. It yields the protein CASSPTGKPGELFF.

The genes are TRBV6-4 and TRBJ2-1; 8 bases agree with TRBD2. The germline V gene encodes CDR1 MRHNA and CDR2 SNTAGT. V lost 9 bases and J lost 8; bases outside the gene matches: 9. The CDR3 runs 13 residues. In DNA, the CDR3 is TGTGCCAGGGGAAGCGGGAGTGCGGATGAGCAGTTCTTC. Its protein is CARGSGSADEQFF.

This rearrangement joins TRBV9 to TRBJ2-5, with D unresolved. Trimming removed 4 bases at V and 1 base at J, with 8 bases between. CDR1 SGDLS and CDR2 YYNGEE come from the germline V gene. The CDR3 loop spans 13 amino acids. CDR3 coding DNA: TGTGCCAGCAGCTACTCCCCCCAAGAGACCCAGTACTTC. Translated: CASSYSPQETQYF.

Of note for this clone: Other DNA sequences within the sample encode an identical CDR3. The chain carries TRBV11-2 and TRBJ2-7; 8 positions agree with TRBD2. This CDR3 spans 15 amino acids. V lost 1 base, J lost 4 bases, and 6 bases stayed unmatched. The germline CDR1 and CDR2 sequences are SGHAT and FQNNGV. CDR3: CASSLVAGGLYEQYF. For the CDR3, the DNA is TGTGCCAGCAGCTTAGTGGCGGGAGGCCTTTACGAGCAGTACTTC.

The genes are TRBV30 and TRBJ2-6; D remains ambiguous. This CDR3 contains 15 residues. Looked up from germline, CDR1 is GTSNPN and CDR2 is SVGIG (reference sequence). Trimming cost V 2 bases and J 1 base, with 9 bases left between them. The CDR3 here is CAWSSPGSGANVLTF. The CDR3 DNA follows: TGTGCCTGGAGTTCGCCAGGATCTGGGGCCAACGTCCTGACTTTC.

The chain employs TRBV19 and TRBJ2-5; 7 bases match TRBD1. The CDR3 spans 15 residues. Germline CDR1 reads LNHDA; CDR2 reads SQIVND (reference sequence). V gave up 7 bases and J gave up 2 bases; unmatched junction bases: 10. In DNA, the CDR3 is TGTGCCAGTACCCCTAGAGACAGGGCTCAAGAGACCCAGTACTTC. Protein: CASTPRDRAQETQYF.

This clone appeared a few times. The chain recombines TRBV2 with TRBJ1-5; maybe TRBD1 (6 bases). This CDR3 is 14 amino acids long. CDR1 and CDR2 from the germline V gene are SNHLY and FYNNEI. V lost 8 bases and J 6 bases, leaving 17 bases between the germline ends. The CDR3 loop is CASSPWGPAQPQHF. CDR3 coding DNA: TGTGCCAGCTCCCCGTGGGGGCCAGCTCAGCCCCAGCATTTT.

A remark on this clone: An end of the junction does not agree with germline; a read error may underlie this. The CDR3 DNA reads as TGTGCCAGCAGCCTAGGACTGGCTAACTATGGCTACACCTTC. This translates into CASSLGLANYGYTF. This chain links TRBV13 with TRBJ1-2; no clear D gene. This CDR3 contains 14 residues. Germline loops: CDR1 PRHDT, CDR2 FYEKMQ (reference sequence).

This chain connects TRBV27 to TRBJ1-4; perhaps TRBD1 as D (5 bases). Germline assignment: CDR1 MNHEY and CDR2 SMNVEV (reference sequence). The CDR3 covers 14 residues. V was cut by 4 bases and J by 4 bases, with 10 bases left in between. CDR3 region: CASSSRALNEKLFF. DNA for the CDR3: TGTGCCAGCAGTTCCAGGGCCCTTAATGAAAAACTGTTTTTT. The full variable domain, rest sourced from reference TRBV27 and TRBJ1-4, is EAQVTQNPRYLITVTGKKLTVTCSQNMNHEYMSWYRQDPGLGLRQIYYSMNVEVTDKGDVPEGYKVSRKEKRNFPLILESPSPNQTSLYFCASSSRALNEKLFFGSGTQLSVL.

The chain links TRBV7-8 to TRBJ2-5; 10 bases map to TRBD2. V lost 2 bases to trimming and J lost 5 bases; unmatched junction nucleotides: 8. Germline values: CDR1 SGHVS, CDR2 FQNEAQ. The CDR3 is 16 amino acids. In DNA, the CDR3 is TGTGCCAGCAGCTTATGGTCTAGCGGGAGCATCGAGACCCAGTACTTC. It specifies CASSLWSSGSIETQYF.

The V and J genes are TRBV14 and TRBJ2-1; 12 bases match TRBD2. Unmatched junction bases numbered 2, after V lost 5 bases and J lost 3 bases. Germline V gene lookup returns CDR1 SGHDN and CDR2 FVKESK. The CDR3 runs to 15 residues. This chain's CDR3 is CASSGTSGHYNEQFF. The CDR3 DNA follows: TGTGCCAGCAGCGGGACTAGCGGGCACTACAATGAGCAGTTCTTC.

This clone was detected only once. The chain is built from TRBV6-5 and TRBJ2-5; TRBD2 matches 8 bases. The CDR3 runs 15 residues. V gave up 2 bases and J gave up 4 bases; unmatched junction bases: 6. CDR1 is MNHEY, CDR2 SVGAGI, per germline. DNA for the CDR3: TGTGCCAGCAGTTACCGGGGGGGAGTCGGAGAGACCCAGTACTTC. Its protein is CASSYRGGVGETQYF.

The chain joins TRBV7-2 to TRBJ1-6; a possible D gene is TRBD1 (6 bases). Deletions cut 2 bases from V and 6 bases from J, with 14 bases between. Germline V gene lookup returns CDR1 SGHTA and CDR2 FQGNSA. This CDR3 spans 16 amino acids. CDR3 region: CASSLKGGRGNSPLHF. The CDR3 nucleotides read TGTGCCAGCAGCTTAAAGGGGGGGAGGGGTAATTCACCCCTCCACTTT.

This clone showed up just once. This chain links TRBV11-2 with TRBJ1-1; D unresolved. Germline CDR1 reads SGHAT; CDR2 reads FQNNGV. The germline V and J ends were trimmed by 6 bases and 6 bases, with 11 bases remaining between them. The CDR3 spans 12 residues. The CDR3, as DNA: TGTGCCAGCAGAAGGGCGGAGGCTGAAGCTTTCTTT. It yields the protein CASRRAEAEAFF.

The chain uses TRBV5-5 and TRBJ1-2, with 7 positions matching TRBD1. V lost 4 bases and J lost 2; bases outside the gene matches: 8. The germline gives CDR1 SGHKS, CDR2 YYEKEE (reference sequence). There are 15 residues in the CDR3. This chain's CDR3 is CASSQSGTENYGYTF. CDR3 nucleotide sequence: TGTGCCAGCAGCCAATCCGGGACAGAGAACTATGGCTACACCTTC.

The chain couples TRBV27 to TRBJ2-1; a possible D gene is TRBD1 (6 bases). The CDR3 totals 15 residues. The germline V and J ends were trimmed by 4 bases and 3 bases, with 13 bases remaining between them. Germline V lookup: CDR1 MNHEY, CDR2 SMNVEV (reference sequence). The CDR3: CASSYTGPYYNEQFF. CDR3 bases: TGTGCCAGCAGTTACACAGGGCCCTACTACAATGAGCAGTTCTTC.